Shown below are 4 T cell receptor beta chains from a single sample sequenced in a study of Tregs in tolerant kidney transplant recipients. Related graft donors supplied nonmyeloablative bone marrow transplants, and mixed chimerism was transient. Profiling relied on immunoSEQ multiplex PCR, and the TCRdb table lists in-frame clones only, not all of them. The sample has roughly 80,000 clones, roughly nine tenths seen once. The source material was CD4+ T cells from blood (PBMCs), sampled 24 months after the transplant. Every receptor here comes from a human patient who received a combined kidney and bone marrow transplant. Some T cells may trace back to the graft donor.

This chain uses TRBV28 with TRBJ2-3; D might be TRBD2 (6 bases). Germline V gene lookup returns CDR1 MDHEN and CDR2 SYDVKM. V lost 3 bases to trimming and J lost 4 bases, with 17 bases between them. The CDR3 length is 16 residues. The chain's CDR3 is CASSFPWRGHADTQYF. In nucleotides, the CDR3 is TGTGCCAGCAGTTTCCCGTGGCGGGGTCATGCAGATACGCAGTATTTT.

CDR3 protein: CASKLRQGVNEKLFF. DNA for the CDR3: TGTGCCAGCAAACTCCGACAGGGAGTTAATGAAAAACTGTTTTTT. V and J are TRBV7-2 and TRBJ1-4; 7 bases are shared with TRBD1. CDR1 and CDR2 (germline): SGHTA, FQGNSA. With V trimmed by 7 bases and J by 4 bases, 9 bases remained unmatched. CDR3 size: 15 residues.

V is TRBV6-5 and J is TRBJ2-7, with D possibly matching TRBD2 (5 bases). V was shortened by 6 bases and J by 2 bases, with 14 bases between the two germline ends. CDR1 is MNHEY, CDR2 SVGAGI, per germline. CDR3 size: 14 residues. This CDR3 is CASSRNKRTYEQYF. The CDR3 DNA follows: TGTGCCAGCAGCCGCAATAAGCGGACCTACGAGCAGTACTTC.

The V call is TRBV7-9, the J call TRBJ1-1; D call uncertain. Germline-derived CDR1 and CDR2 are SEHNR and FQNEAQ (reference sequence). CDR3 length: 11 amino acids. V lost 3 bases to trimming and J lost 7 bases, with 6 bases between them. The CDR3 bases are TGTGCCAGCAGCTTTACTGGTGAAGCTTTCTTT. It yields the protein CASSFTGEAFF.